The sequence of this T cell receptor beta chain was determined in a study of CD8 T cells in Susac syndrome. Germline V CDR1 and CDR2: SGHTS, YDEGEE. The CDR3 consists of 15 residues. V dropped 5 bases and J dropped 6; count of bases not matched to a gene: 12. Random-hexamer reverse transcription was applied to roughly 0.5 to 1 ug RNA. It was immunoSEQ multiplex PCR that amplified TCR beta CDR3 across 54 Vbeta and 13 Jbeta. A single record per CDR3 protein comes from TCRdb applying MiXCR to the immunoSEQ multiplex PCR reads. The sample carries about 160,000 distinct CDR3 sequences, less than 95% recorded once. Study observations and caveats: As the study acknowledged, the number of individuals who were part of its TCR sequencing and HLA analysis was relatively small.

Multiple sclerosis controls were treatment-naive patients with stable or active relapsing-remitting disease. The CD8+ and CD4+ T cells were negatively isolated, with the TEMRA cells enriched by FACS. Comment on this clonotype: Its matching antigen is unknown.

J is TRBJ2-7 and V is TRBV5-8; 9 bases match TRBD1. Specimen: CD4+ T cells from PBMCs. This TCR was recovered from a human donor with multiple sclerosis. The CDR3 is CASRDWGDREGEQYF. The CDR3 DNA is TGTGCCAGCAGGGATTGGGGGGACAGGGAGGGCGAGCAGTACTTC. Full variable domain (missing parts from reference TRBV5-8 and TRBJ2-7): EAGVTQSPTHLIKTRGQQATLRCSPISGHTSVYWYQQALGLGLQFLLWYDEGEERNRGNFPPRFSGRQFPNYSSELNVNALELEDSALYLCASRDWGDREGEQYFGPGTRLTVT.